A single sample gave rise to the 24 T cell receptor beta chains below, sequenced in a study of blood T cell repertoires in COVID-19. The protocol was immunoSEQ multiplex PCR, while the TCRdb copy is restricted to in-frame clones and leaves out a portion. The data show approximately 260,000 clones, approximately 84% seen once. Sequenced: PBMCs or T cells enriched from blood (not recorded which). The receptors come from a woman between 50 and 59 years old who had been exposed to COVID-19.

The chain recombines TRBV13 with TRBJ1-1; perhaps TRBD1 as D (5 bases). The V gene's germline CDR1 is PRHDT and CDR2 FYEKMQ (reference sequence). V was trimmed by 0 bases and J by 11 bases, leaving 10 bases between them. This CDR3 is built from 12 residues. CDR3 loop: CASSLGRRDAFF. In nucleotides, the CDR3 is TGTGCCAGCAGCTTAGGCCGCAGGGATGCTTTCTTT. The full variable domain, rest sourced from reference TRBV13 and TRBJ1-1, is AAGVIQSPRHLIKEKRETATLKCYPIPRHDTVYWYQQGPGQDPQFLISFYEKMQSDKGSIPDRFSAQQFSDYHSELNMSSLELGDSALYFCASSLGRRDAFFGQGTRLTVV.

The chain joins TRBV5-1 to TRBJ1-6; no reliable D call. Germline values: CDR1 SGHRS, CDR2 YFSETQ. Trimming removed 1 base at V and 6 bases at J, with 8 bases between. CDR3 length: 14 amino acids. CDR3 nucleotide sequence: TGCGCCAGCAGCTTGTCGAGTAGTAATTCACCCCTCCACTTT. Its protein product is CASSLSSSNSPLHF.

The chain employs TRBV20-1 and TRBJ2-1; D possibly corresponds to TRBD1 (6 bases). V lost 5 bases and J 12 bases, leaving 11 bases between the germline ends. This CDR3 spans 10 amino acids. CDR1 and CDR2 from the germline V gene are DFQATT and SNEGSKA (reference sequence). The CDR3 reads CSADRLGQFF. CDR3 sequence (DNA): TGCAGTGCTGACAGGCTGGGGCAGTTCTTC.

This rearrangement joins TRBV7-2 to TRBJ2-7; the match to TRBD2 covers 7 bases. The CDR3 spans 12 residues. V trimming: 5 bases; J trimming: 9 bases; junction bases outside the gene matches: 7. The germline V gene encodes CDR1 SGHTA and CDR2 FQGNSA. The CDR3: CASSQGRVGQYF. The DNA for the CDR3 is TGTGCCAGCAGCCAAGGGAGGGTTGGGCAGTACTTC.

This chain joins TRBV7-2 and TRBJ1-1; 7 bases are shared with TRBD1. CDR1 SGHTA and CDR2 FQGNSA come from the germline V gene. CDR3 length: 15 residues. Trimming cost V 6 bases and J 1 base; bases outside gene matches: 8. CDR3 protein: CASSYYRGRNTEAFF. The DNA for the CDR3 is TGTGCCAGCAGTTATTACAGGGGAAGGAACACTGAAGCTTTCTTT.

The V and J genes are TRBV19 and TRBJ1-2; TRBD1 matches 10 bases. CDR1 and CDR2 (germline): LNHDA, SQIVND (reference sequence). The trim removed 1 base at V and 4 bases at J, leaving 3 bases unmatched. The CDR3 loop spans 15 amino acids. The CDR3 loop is CASSIGTGGIYGYTF. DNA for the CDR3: TGTGCCAGTAGTATAGGGACAGGGGGTATCTATGGCTACACCTTC.

The CDR3 region is CASLQVNSPLHF. The CDR3 DNA is TGTGCCAGCCTACAGGTTAATTCACCCCTCCACTTT. V is TRBV28 and J is TRBJ1-6, with D possibly being TRBD1 (5 bases). There are 12 residues in the CDR3. Germline CDR1 is MDHEN and CDR2 is SYDVKM. The V end was cut by 8 bases, the J end by 6 bases, with 8 bases between.

The CDR3 nucleotides are TGTGCCAGCAGCCTCCTAGGGGGAGCGGGGGGAAAAGAGACCCAGTACTTC. This codes for CASSLLGGAGGKETQYF. The chain couples TRBV3-1 (or the pseudogene TRBV3-2) to TRBJ2-5; 9 bases agree with TRBD2. The length of the CDR3 is 17 residues. Germline-derived CDR1 and CDR2 are LGHDT and YNNKEL (reference sequence). V was pared by 4 bases and J by 3 bases, with 12 bases of the junction left unmatched.

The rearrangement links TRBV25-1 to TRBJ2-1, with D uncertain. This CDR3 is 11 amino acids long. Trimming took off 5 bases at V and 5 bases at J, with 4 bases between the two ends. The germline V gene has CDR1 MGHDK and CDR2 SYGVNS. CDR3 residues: CASSSDNEQFF. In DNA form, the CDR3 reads TGTGCCAGCAGTTCTGACAATGAGCAGTTCTTC.

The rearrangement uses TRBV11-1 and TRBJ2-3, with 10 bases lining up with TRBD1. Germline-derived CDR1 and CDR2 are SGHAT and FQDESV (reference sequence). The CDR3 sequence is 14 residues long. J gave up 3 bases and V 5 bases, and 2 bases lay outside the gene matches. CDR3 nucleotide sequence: TGTGCCAGCAGCCCGGGACAGGGGACAGATACGCAGTATTTT. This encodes CASSPGQGTDTQYF.

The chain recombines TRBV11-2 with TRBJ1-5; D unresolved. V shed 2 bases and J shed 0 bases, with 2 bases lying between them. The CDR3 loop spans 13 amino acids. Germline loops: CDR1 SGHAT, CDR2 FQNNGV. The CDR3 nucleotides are TGTGCCAGCAGCTTACATAGCAATCAGCCCCAGCATTTT. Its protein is CASSLHSNQPQHF. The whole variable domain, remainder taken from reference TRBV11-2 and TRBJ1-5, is EAGVAQSPRYKIIEKRQSVAFWCNPISGHATLYWYQQILGQGPKLLIQFQNNGVVDDSQLPKDRFSAERLKGVDSTLKIQPAKLEDSAVYLCASSLHSNQPQHFGDGTRLSIL.

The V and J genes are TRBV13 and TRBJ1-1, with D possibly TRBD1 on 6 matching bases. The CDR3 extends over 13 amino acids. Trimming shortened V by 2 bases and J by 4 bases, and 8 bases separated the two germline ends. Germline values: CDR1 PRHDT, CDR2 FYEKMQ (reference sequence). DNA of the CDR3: TGTGCCAGCAGCTTAAGGGGGGGCACTGAAGCTTTCTTT. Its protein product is CASSLRGGTEAFF.

In DNA, the CDR3 is TGTGCCAGCAGCTTTCCCGGGTTTCCTGAAGCTTTCTTT. Protein: CASSFPGFPEAFF. The V gene is TRBV5-5, the J gene TRBJ1-1; D remains unclear. This CDR3 spans 13 amino acids. Trimming stripped 2 bases from V and 6 bases from J, with 11 bases between. Per the germline V gene, CDR1 is SGHKS and CDR2 is YYEKEE (reference sequence).

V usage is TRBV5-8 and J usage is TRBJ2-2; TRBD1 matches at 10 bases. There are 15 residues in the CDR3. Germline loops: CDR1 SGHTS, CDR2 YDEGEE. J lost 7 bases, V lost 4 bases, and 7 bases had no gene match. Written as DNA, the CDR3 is TGTGCCAGCAGCGATGGGACAGGGGCTGTCGGGGAGCTGTTTTTT. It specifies CASSDGTGAVGELFF. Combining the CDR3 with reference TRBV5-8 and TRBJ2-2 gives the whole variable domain EAGVTQSPTHLIKTRGQQATLRCSPISGHTSVYWYQQALGLGLQFLLWYDEGEERNRGNFPPRFSGRQFPNYSSELNVNALELEDSALYLCASSDGTGAVGELFFGEGSRLTVL.

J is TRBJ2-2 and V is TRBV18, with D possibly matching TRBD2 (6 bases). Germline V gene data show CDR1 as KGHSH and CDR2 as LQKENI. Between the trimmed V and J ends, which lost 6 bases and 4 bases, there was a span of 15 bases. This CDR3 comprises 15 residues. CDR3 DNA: TGTGCCAGCTCCGGTCCTGGAGGGATCACCGGGGAGCTGTTTTTT. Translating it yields CASSGPGGITGELFF.

CDR3 nucleotides: TGTGCCTCCGGGACTACTAGCACAGATACGCAGTATTTT. This encodes CASGTTSTDTQYF. The chain uses TRBV28 and TRBJ2-3; 7 bases line up with TRBD2. The CDR3 is 13 residues long. The ends lost 11 bases at V and 0 bases at J; junction bases unmatched: 5. Per the germline V gene, CDR1 is MDHEN and CDR2 is SYDVKM.

This chain's CDR3 is CASSNEETQYF. CDR3 DNA sequence: TGTGCCAGCAGCAACGAGGAGACCCAGTACTTC. The chain has TRBV7-9 and TRBJ2-5; D uncertain. Germline assignment: CDR1 SEHNR and CDR2 FQNEAQ (reference sequence). Between the trimmed V and J ends, which lost 5 bases and 5 bases, there was a span of 6 bases. The length of the CDR3 is 11 residues.

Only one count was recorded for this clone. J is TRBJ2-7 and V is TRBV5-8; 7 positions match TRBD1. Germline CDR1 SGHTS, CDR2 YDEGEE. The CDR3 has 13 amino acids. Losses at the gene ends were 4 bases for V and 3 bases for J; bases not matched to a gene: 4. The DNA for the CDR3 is TGTGCCAGCAGCATAGGGGGCCGCTACGAGCAGTACTTC. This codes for CASSIGGRYEQYF.

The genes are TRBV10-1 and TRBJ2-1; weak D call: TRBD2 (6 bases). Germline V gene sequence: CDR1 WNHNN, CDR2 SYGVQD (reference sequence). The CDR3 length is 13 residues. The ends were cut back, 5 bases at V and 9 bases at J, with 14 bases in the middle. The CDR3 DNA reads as TGCGCCAGCAGTATCGGCAGAGCGGGTGAGCAGTTCTTC. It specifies CASSIGRAGEQFF.

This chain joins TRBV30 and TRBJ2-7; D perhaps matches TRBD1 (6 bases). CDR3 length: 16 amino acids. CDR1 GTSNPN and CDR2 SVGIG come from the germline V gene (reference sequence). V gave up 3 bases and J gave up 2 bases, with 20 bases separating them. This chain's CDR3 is CAWRHTGTYSAYEQYF. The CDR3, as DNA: TGTGCCTGGAGACACACCGGGACATACTCAGCCTACGAGCAGTACTTC.

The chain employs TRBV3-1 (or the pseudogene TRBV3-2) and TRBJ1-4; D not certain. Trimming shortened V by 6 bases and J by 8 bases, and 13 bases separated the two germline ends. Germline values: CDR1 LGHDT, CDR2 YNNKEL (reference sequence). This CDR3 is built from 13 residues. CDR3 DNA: TGTGCCAGCAGGCAGCGTTCGGAGGAAAAACTGTTTTTT. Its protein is CASRQRSEEKLFF.

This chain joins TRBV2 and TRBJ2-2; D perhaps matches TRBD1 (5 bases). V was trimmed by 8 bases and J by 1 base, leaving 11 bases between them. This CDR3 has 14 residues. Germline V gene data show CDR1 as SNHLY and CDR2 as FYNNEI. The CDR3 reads CASSRQMNTGELFF. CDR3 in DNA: TGTGCCAGCTCGAGACAGATGAACACCGGGGAGCTGTTTTTT.

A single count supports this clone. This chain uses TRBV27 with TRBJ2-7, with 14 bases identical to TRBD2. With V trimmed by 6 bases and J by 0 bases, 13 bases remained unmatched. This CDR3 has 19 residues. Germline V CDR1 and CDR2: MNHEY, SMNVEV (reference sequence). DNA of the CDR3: TGTGCCAGCAGGCCGATGGGACTAGCGGGGGCCCCCAGCTCCTACGAGCAGTACTTC. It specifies CASRPMGLAGAPSSYEQYF.

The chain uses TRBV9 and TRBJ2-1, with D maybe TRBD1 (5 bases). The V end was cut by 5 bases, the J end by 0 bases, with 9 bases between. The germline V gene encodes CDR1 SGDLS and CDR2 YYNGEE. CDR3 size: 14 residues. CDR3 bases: TGTGCCAGCAGTCCCAGGGTCTCCTACAATGAGCAGTTCTTC. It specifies CASSPRVSYNEQFF.